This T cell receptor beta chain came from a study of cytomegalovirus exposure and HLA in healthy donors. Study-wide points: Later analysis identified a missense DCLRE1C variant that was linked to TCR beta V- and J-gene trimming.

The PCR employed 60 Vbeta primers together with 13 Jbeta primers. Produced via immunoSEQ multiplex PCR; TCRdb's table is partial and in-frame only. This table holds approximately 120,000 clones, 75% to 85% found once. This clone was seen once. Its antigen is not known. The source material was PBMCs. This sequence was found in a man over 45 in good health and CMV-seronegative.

Here the CDR3 reads CASSLTAGASTDTQYF. The CDR3 region has the DNA TGTGCCAGCAGCTTAACAGCGGGGGCAAGCACAGATACGCAGTATTTT. V and J are TRBV7-3 and TRBJ2-3; 8 bases align to TRBD2. Germline CDR1 and CDR2: SGHTA and FQGTGA. V lost 0 bases and J lost 0; bases outside the gene matches: 2. This CDR3 is built from 16 residues.